This T cell receptor beta chain was found in a study of regulatory T cells in long-lasting Graves disease (dated by TCRdb to the early 2020s). In the study overall: Newly diagnosed Graves' disease patients had taken antithyroid drugs for less than 3 months. Peripheral blood TCR sequencing and RNA sequencing compared persistent Graves' disease patients with newly diagnosed Graves' disease patients. The study was registered as a clinical trial and conducted in China. A total of roughly 35 samples underwent TCR sequencing: some 13 from persistent and some 20 from newly diagnosed Graves' disease patients. Broad study findings and their caveats: A larger number of public clonotypes was shared among persistent patients (fewer than 3,000) than among newly diagnosed patients (around 970). TRBV28, TRBJ1-2 and TRBJ2-5 were preferentially used in persistent disease, while TRBV20-1 and TRBJ2-1 were favored in newly diagnosed disease. Lower TCR Shannon entropy and fewer highly expanded clones were observed in persistent Graves' disease patients than in newly diagnosed patients, which suggested clonal expansion. The authors acknowledged the small sample size as a limitation that may reduce accuracy. Only the TCR beta chain was sequenced and analyzed. The study examined only peripheral blood because the primary lesion, thyroid tissue, could not be accessed.

Libraries were constructed by multiplex PCR. The instrument was an Illumina HiSeq 4000. To build TCR beta libraries, CDR3 regions were amplified by Arm-PCR using iRepertoire HTBI primers. Before sequencing, the PCR products underwent gel purification. In the paper's pipeline: Gene usage analysis of CDR3 amino acid clonotypes relied on the approximately 60 TRBV and over 13 TRBJ segments identified across samples. Filtered high-quality paired reads were merged into contigs using COPE and FqMerger. Contigs were aligned with BLAST to IMGT TRBV, TRBD and TRBJ reference genes, and CDR3 was defined per IMGT. Clonotypes above 0.1% frequency were classified as highly expanded clones. Repertoire diversity was measured by Shannon entropy, and V-J evenness by the Gini coefficient. Public clonotypes were defined as clonotypes shared by more than one individual. Through fastp at Q25 and MiXCR, TCRdb rebuilt clones from the public reads, retaining in-frame beta chains. All rows with the same CDR3 protein become a single entry with the most common DNA and genes. The authors' filters were not applied to this entry. Present in this sample are more than 300,000 distinct CDR3 sequences, 15% to 18% of which were seen just once. The ten largest clones capture over 20% of the sample.

A remark on this clonotype: The target of this receptor is not known. No base-level quality is on record; no much larger clone is a single base apart.

The CDR3 contains 16 residues, cysteine and phenylalanine counted. This entry keeps only the CDR3 DNA: 48 bases, framed from base 1. Unmatched junction bases come to 14, with V trimmed by 7 bases and J by 6 bases. CDR1 and CDR2 are drawn from the germline V gene: MNHNS, SASEGT. Interpreted using the paper, the time point label stands for: newly diagnosed GD, antithyroid drugs for less than 3 months. For both TCR sequencing and RNA sequencing, RNA was extracted from PBMCs in TRIzol. Graves' disease was diagnosed according to American Thyroid Association guidelines. Patients were recruited from an endocrinology department in Xi'an, China. Each patient gave 7.5 to 10 milliliters of peripheral blood, collected in an EDTA anticoagulant tube. Ficoll Paque Plus density gradient separation was used to isolate PBMCs, and no further T cell sorting was performed. An Agilent 2100 Bioanalyzer and agarose gel were used to check RNA quality, and a NanoDrop 2000 was used to measure RNA concentration.

The sample here was peripheral blood mononuclear cells (PBMCs), taken at new diagnosis, from a patient treated with antithyroid drugs. The chain was built from TRBV6-1 and TRBJ2-3, with 9 central nucleotides matching TRBD1. This TCR was recovered from a female donor with Graves disease. The CDR3 corresponds to CASTPRSGTGLDTQYF. DNA sequence: TGTGCCAGCACTCCTAGATCCGGGACAGGGTTGGATACGCAGTATTTT.